The entry that follows covers one T cell receptor beta chain sequence. Its antigen is as yet unknown. At one of its ends the junction is not consistent with the germline gene, which may arise from a read error. The sample holds other DNA sequences that translate to the same CDR3. This specimen belongs to a study of cytomegalovirus exposure and HLA in healthy donors. Researchers ran the PCR with 60 Vbeta and 13 Jbeta primers. TCRdb keeps only in-frame clones here, not all; method: immunoSEQ multiplex PCR. The table has some 110,000 clones, roughly 79% seen once; the top ten hold 5.8%. Study results and limitations: Using a false discovery rate of 0.05, a later analysis showed that roughly 16,000 TCR beta sequences were associated with HLA alleles. An analysis was carried out later, and it reportedly showed fewer N-insertions in an Asian-associated ancestry cluster than the roughly 700-donor mean.

The specimen was PBMCs. The sequence was obtained from a man in his sixties in good health and CMV-seropositive.

The CDR3 sequence is CASSLWTEEHSGNTIYF. Written as DNA, the CDR3 is TGTGCTAGCAGCTTATGGACAGAGGAACACTCTGGAAACACCATATATTTT. The chain couples TRBV7-8 to TRBJ1-3; possible D gene TRBD1, 6 bases. Germline V gives CDR1 SGHVS, CDR2 FQNEAQ. The CDR3 is 17 residues long.